This T cell receptor (beta chain) was sequenced in a study of T cell repertoires in cytomegalovirus infection. Study as a whole: Newly reported HLA-C-restricted and thoroughly characterized HLA-B-restricted CMV epitopes were employed. The public TCR beta signatures pointed to both CMV infection and matching HLA type.

TCRdb re-derived calls from the reads in MiXCR, one entry per CDR3 protein. The table lists some 560,000 distinct CDR3 sequences, about 39% of them singletons. This CDR3 region has 17 residues. V was trimmed by 5 bases and J by 2 bases, leaving 22 bases between them. Study results and caveats: The ex vivo response showed dominance by HLA-C-restricted CMV-specific TCR beta clonotypes. Summed frequency of public TCR beta families distinguished CMV carriers with the relevant HLA.

On this clonotype: Its antigen remains unknown.

Sequenced here: cultured PBMCs, sampled from culture after CMV antigen stimulation. The V and J genes are TRBV12-3 or TRBV12-4 and TRBJ2-7, with D possibly being TRBD1 or TRBD2 (5 bases each). The sequence came from a human donor in good health (CMV status not recorded). Some clones in this sample may be carry-over from other donors' samples. The CDR3: CASSPPPGRAKAYEQYF. The CDR3 DNA is TGTGCCAGCAGTCCCCCCCCGGGGCGGGCCAAAGCCTACGAGCAGTACTTC.